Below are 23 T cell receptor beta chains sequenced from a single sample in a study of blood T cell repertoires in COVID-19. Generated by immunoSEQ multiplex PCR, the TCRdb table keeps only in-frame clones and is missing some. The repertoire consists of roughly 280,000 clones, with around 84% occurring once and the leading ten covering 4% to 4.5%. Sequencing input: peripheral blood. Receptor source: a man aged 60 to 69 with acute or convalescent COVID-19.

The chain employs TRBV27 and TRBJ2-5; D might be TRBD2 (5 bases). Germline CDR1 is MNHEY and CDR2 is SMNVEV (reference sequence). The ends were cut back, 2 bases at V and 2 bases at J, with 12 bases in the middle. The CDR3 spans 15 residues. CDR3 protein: CASSLKRTAQETQYF. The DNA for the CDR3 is TGTGCCAGCAGTTTAAAGCGGACGGCGCAAGAGACCCAGTACTTC.

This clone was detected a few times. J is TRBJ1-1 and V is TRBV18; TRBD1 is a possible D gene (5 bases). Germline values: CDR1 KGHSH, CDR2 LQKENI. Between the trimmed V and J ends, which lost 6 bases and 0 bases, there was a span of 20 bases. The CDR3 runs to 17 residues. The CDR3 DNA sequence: TGTGCCAGCTCCCGGGATATGACGGGGGGACTGAACACTGAAGCTTTCTTT. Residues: CASSRDMTGGLNTEAFF.

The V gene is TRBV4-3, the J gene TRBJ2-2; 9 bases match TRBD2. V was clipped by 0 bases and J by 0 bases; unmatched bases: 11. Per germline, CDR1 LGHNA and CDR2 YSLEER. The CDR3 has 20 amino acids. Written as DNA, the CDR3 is TGCGCCAGCAGCCAAGATCGGGTTAGCGGGAGATTCGCGAACACCGGGGAGCTGTTTTTT. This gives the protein CASSQDRVSGRFANTGELFF.

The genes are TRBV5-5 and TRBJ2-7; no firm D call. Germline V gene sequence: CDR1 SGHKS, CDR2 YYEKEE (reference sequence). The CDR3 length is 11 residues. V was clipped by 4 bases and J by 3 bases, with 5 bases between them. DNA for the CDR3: TGTGCCAGCAGCCCCCTCTACGAGCAGTACTTC. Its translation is CASSPLYEQYF.

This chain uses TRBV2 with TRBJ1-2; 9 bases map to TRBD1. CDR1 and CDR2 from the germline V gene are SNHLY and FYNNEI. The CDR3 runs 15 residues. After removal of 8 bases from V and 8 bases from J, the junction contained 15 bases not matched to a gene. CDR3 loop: CASRVPGTGQHGYTF. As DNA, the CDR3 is TGTGCCAGCCGGGTGCCAGGGACAGGGCAGCACGGCTACACCTTC.

CDR3 residues: CASSATGSDEKLFF. The CDR3 DNA is TGTGCCAGCAGCGCGACAGGGTCCGATGAAAAACTGTTTTTT. The rearrangement joins TRBV9 to TRBJ1-4; 7 bases agree with TRBD1. The CDR3 runs 14 residues. Germline V gene data show CDR1 as SGDLS and CDR2 as YYNGEE. Unmatched junction bases numbered 5, after V lost 3 bases and J lost 6 bases.

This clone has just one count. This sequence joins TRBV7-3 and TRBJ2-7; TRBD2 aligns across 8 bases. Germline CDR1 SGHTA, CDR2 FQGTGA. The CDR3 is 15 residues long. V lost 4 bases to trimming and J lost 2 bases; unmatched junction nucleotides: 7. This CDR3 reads CASSSPLAEAYEQYF. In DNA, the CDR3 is TGTGCCAGCAGCTCCCCACTAGCGGAGGCCTACGAGCAGTACTTC. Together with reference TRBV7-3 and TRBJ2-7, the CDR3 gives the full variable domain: GAGVSQTPSNKVTEKGKYVELRCDPISGHTALYWYRQSLGQGPEFLIYFQGTGAADDSGLPNDRFFAVRPEGSVSTLKIQRTERGDSAVYLCASSSPLAEAYEQYFGPGTRLTVT.

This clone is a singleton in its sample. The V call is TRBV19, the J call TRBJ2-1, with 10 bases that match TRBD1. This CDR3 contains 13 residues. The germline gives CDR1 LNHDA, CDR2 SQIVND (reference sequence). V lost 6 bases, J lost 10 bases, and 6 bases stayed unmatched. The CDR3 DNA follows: TGTGCCAGTAGGGACAGGGGGGTCGTCGAGCAGTTCTTC. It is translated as CASRDRGVVEQFF.

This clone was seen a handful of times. This CDR3 is CASRQGVDNSPLHF. DNA of the CDR3: TGCGCCAGCAGACAAGGAGTAGATAATTCACCCCTCCACTTT. The chain links TRBV5-1 to TRBJ1-6, with no clear D. The germline V gene has CDR1 SGHRS and CDR2 YFSETQ. The CDR3 consists of 14 residues. Between the trimmed V and J ends, which lost 5 bases and 5 bases, there was a span of 11 bases.

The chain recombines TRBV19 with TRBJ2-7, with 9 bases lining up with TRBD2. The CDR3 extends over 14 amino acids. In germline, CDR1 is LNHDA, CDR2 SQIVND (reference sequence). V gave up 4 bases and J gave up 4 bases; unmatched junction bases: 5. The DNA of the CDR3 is TGTGCCAGTAGTACTAGCGGGGCTTGGTACGAGCAGTACTTC. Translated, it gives CASSTSGAWYEQYF. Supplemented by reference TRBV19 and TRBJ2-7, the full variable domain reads DGGITQSPKYLFRKEGQNVTLSCEQNLNHDAMYWYRQDPGQGLRLIYYSQIVNDFQKGDIAEGYSVSREKKESFPLTVTSAQKNPTAFYLCASSTSGAWYEQYFGPGTRLTVT.

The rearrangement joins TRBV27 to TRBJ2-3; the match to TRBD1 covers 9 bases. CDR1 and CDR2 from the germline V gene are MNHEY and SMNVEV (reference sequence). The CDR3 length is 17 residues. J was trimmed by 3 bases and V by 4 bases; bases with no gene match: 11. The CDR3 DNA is TGTGCCAGCAGTTGGGAGGGACAGGGAAGACGAACAGATACGCAGTATTTT. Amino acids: CASSWEGQGRRTDTQYF.

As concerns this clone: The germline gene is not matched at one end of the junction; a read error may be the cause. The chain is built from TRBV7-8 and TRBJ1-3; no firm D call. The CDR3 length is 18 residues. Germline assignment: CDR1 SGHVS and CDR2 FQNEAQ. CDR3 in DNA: TGTGCCAGCACCTTAGCCCAGGCTCGTAGAACCTCTGGAAACACCATATATTTT. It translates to CASTLAQARRTSGNTIYF.

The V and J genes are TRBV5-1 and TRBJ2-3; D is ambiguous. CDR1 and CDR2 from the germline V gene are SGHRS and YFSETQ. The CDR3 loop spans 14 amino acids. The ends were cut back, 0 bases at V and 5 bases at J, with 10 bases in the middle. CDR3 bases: TGCGCCAGCAGCTTGGCCACTCCCGGAGATACGCAGTATTTT. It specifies CASSLATPGDTQYF.

CDR3 loop: CASSLTRGETQYF. The CDR3 DNA follows: TGTGCCAGCAGCTTGACCCGCGGGGAGACCCAGTACTTC. This sequence joins TRBV6-5 and TRBJ2-5; D perhaps matches TRBD2 (5 bases). The V gene's germline CDR1 is MNHEY and CDR2 SVGAGI. The CDR3 is 13 residues long. V was trimmed by 6 bases and J by 5 bases, leaving 13 bases between them.

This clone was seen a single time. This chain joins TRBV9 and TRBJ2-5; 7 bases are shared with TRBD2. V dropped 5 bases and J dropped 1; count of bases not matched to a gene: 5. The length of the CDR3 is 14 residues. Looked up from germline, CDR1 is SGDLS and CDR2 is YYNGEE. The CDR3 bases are TGTGCCAGCAGTAAAAGCGGGGTCCAAGAGACCCAGTACTTC. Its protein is CASSKSGVQETQYF.

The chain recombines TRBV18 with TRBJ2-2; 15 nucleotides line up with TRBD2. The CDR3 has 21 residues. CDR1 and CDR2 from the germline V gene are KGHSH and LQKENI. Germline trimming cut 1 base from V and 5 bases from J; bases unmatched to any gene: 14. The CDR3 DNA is TGTGCCAGCTCACCACAGGATGGGACTAGCGGGAGGAGGCTTTTGACCGGGGAGCTGTTTTTT. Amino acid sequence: CASSPQDGTSGRRLLTGELFF.

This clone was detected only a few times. CDR3 nucleotides: TGTGCCAGCAGCTACGCCGGGTACTACGAGCAGTACTTC. Its translation: CASSYAGYYEQYF. The chain carries TRBV5-6 and TRBJ2-7; D uncertain. Trimming removed 3 bases at V and 3 bases at J, with 10 bases between. This CDR3 is 13 amino acids long. The germline gives CDR1 SGHDT, CDR2 YYEEEE.

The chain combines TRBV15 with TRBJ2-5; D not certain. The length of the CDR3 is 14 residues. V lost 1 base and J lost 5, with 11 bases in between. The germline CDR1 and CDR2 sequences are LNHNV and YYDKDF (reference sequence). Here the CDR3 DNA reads TGTGCCACCAGCAGAGGTGCGCGCGAGGAGACCCAGTACTTC. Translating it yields CATSRGAREETQYF.

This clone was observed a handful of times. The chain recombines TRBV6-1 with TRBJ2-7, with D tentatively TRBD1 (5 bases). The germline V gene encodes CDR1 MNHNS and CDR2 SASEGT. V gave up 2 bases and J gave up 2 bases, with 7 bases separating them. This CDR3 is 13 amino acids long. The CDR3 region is CASSERGTYEQYF. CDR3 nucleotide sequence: TGTGCCAGCAGTGAAAGGGGAACCTACGAGCAGTACTTC.

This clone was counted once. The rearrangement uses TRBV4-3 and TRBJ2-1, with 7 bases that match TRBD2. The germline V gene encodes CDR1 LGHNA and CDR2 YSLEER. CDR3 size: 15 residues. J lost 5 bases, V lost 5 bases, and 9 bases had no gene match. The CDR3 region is CASSSGLAVHNEQFF. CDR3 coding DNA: TGCGCCAGCAGCAGCGGTCTAGCGGTCCACAATGAGCAGTTCTTC.

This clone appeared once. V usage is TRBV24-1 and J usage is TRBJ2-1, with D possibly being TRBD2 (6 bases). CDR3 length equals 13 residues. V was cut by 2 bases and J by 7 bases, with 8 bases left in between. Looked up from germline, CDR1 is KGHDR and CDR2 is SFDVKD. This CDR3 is CATSDWRVNEQFF. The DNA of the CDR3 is TGTGCCACCAGTGATTGGAGGGTAAATGAGCAGTTCTTC.

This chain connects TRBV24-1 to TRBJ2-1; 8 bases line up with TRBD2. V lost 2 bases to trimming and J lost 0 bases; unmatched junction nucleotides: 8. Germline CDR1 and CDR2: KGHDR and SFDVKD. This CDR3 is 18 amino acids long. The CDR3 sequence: CATSDSTSAKSSYNEQFF. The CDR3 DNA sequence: TGTGCCACCAGTGATTCGACTAGCGCCAAGAGCTCCTACAATGAGCAGTTCTTC.

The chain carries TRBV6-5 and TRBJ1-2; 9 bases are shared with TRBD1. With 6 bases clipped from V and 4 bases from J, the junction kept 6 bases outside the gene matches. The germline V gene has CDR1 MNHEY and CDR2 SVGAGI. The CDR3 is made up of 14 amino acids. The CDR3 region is CASSSGQGVYGYTF. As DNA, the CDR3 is TGTGCCAGCAGCTCGGGACAGGGCGTCTATGGCTACACCTTC.